These 32 T cell receptor beta chains were sequenced from one sample in a study of regulatory T cells in long-lasting Graves disease (dated by TCRdb to about 2021). According to the study, the label for this sample's time point signals: newly diagnosed GD, antithyroid drugs for less than 3 months. For both TCR sequencing and RNA sequencing, RNA was extracted from PBMCs in TRIzol. Libraries were made using multiplex PCR. This sample was sequenced with an Illumina HiSeq 4000. iRepertoire HTBI primers and Arm-PCR amplification of CDR3 regions were used to construct TCR beta libraries. TCRdb itself trimmed the public reads at Q25 with fastp, ran MiXCR and retained productive beta chains. Merged by CDR3 protein, the rows form single entries marked with the most common genes and DNA. The sample table shows about 470,000 distinct CDR3 sequences, and 15% to 20% are seen once. The ten biggest clones cover 9.5% to 15% of the sample.

These data were likewise used in another study, on T cells in Graves' hyperthyroidism and ophthalmopathy.

The specimen comprised peripheral blood mononuclear cells (PBMCs), sampled at new diagnosis, from a patient treated with antithyroid drugs. The source of these receptors is a man in his forties or fifties with Graves disease. Donor details come from another sample of the same person, matched by shared clones.

This clonotype was seen repeatedly, ten times or more. The chain has TRBV5-1 and TRBJ2-1, with D tentatively TRBD2 (7 bases). The CDR3 loop spans 16 amino acids. CDR1 and CDR2 from the germline V gene are SGHRS and YFSETQ. V dropped 1 base and J dropped 10 bases, with 21 bases sitting between them. The DNA of the CDR3 is TGCGCCAGCAGCTTGAATGGGGGCGGGAGCCCACCCGAGCAGTTCTTC. Its protein product is CASSLNGGGSPPEQFF. The full variable domain, its missing parts supplied by reference TRBV5-1 and TRBJ2-1, is KAGVTQTPRYLIKTRGQQVTLSCSPISGHRSVSWYQQTPGQGLQFLFEYFSETQRNKGNFPGRFSGRQFSNSRSEMNVSTLELGDSALYLCASSLNGGGSPPEQFFGPGTRLTVL.

This clonotype occurred many times. V is TRBV13 and J is TRBJ2-1, with TRBD1 identical over 9 bases. This CDR3 has 15 residues. The V gene's germline CDR1 is PRHDT and CDR2 FYEKMQ (reference sequence). J gave up 7 bases and V 2 bases, and 6 bases lay outside the gene matches. CDR3 residues: CASSLRTGGKNEQFF. The CDR3 region has the DNA TGTGCCAGCAGCTTAAGAACAGGGGGCAAGAATGAGCAGTTCTTC. Using reference TRBV13 and TRBJ2-1 for the parts outside the CDR3, the full variable domain is AAGVIQSPRHLIKEKRETATLKCYPIPRHDTVYWYQQGPGQDPQFLISFYEKMQSDKGSIPDRFSAQQFSDYHSELNMSSLELGDSALYFCASSLRTGGKNEQFFGPGTRLTVL.

The table lists this clonotype with many counts. This chain links TRBV3-1 with TRBJ2-7; TRBD2 agrees at 10 bases. Germline CDR1 is LGHDT and CDR2 is YNNKEL (reference sequence). The CDR3 is 17 amino acids. Unmatched junction bases numbered 7, after V lost 0 bases and J lost 2 bases. The CDR3 sequence is CASSQDTLAGSPYEQYF. The DNA of the CDR3 is TGTGCCAGCAGCCAAGATACACTAGCGGGGTCCCCCTACGAGCAGTACTTC.

This clonotype was seen repeatedly, ten times or more. The chain recombines TRBV11-2 with TRBJ2-1, with D maybe TRBD1 (6 bases). V lost 5 bases to trimming and J lost 1 base, with 12 bases between them. CDR3 length: 15 residues. Germline V gene lookup returns CDR1 SGHAT and CDR2 FQNNGV. The DNA of the CDR3 is TGTGCCAGCAGCCAAAATACAGGGTCCTACAATGAGCAGTTCTTC. Protein product: CASSQNTGSYNEQFF.

This clonotype appeared many times. The V and J genes are TRBV28 and TRBJ1-1; 8 bases match TRBD1. This CDR3 has 14 amino acids. V gave up 5 bases and J gave up 0 bases; unmatched junction bases: 2. From germline, CDR1 is MDHEN and CDR2 SYDVKM. Here the CDR3 reads CASSGQGLNTEAFF. The CDR3 nucleotides are TGTGCCAGCAGTGGACAGGGCCTGAACACTGAAGCTTTCTTT.

This clonotype was seen more than once but under ten times. V is TRBV10-3 and J is TRBJ2-3; tentatively, D is TRBD1 (5 bases). CDR3 length: 15 residues. The germline CDR1 and CDR2 sequences are ENHRY and SYGVKD. The germline V and J ends were trimmed by 0 bases and 2 bases, with 9 bases remaining between them. CDR3: CAISESMDITDTQYF. The CDR3 DNA sequence: TGTGCCATCAGTGAGTCAATGGACATCACAGATACGCAGTATTTT.

This clonotype was found many times. The V and J genes are TRBV18 and TRBJ1-1; perhaps TRBD1 as D (6 bases). V was pared by 5 bases and J by 5 bases, with 15 bases between. The CDR3 sequence is 14 residues long. CDR1 and CDR2 (germline): KGHSH, LQKENI. CDR3 sequence reads: CASSMNRVETEAFF. The CDR3 DNA follows: TGTGCCAGCTCAATGAACAGGGTGGAGACTGAAGCTTTCTTT.

The sample holds many counts of this clonotype. The rearrangement links TRBV11-2 to TRBJ2-7, with a tentative D call TRBD2 (5 bases). V was trimmed by 1 base and J by 2 bases, leaving 9 bases between them. CDR1 and CDR2 (germline): SGHAT, FQNNGV. This CDR3 has 14 residues. The CDR3 DNA is TGTGCCAGCAGCTTAGGAGGGCCGGCCTACGAGCAGTACTTC. Its translation: CASSLGGPAYEQYF.

At least ten counts were recorded for this clonotype. This chain connects TRBV7-9 to TRBJ2-1; the D gene is possibly TRBD2 (5 bases). Looked up from germline, CDR1 is SEHNR and CDR2 is FQNEAQ (reference sequence). The CDR3 has 14 residues. The ends were cut back, 0 bases at V and 6 bases at J, with 9 bases in the middle. The CDR3 loop is CASSLAGTSNEQFF. Here the CDR3 DNA reads TGTGCCAGCAGCTTAGCGGGAACTAGCAATGAGCAGTTCTTC.

The J gene is TRBJ2-5, the V gene TRBV28; TRBD1 might be the D (5 bases). Germline CDR1 reads MDHEN; CDR2 reads SYDVKM. V was clipped by 7 bases and J by 4 bases, with 19 bases between them. The CDR3 totals 15 residues. The CDR3 coding sequence is TGTGCCAGCACTAGAGTCGATGGGGCGCGAGAGACCCAGTACTTC. It yields the protein CASTRVDGARETQYF.

This clonotype was seen repeatedly, ten times or more. The chain is built from TRBV20-1 and TRBJ1-5, with TRBD1 matching 11 bases. V trimming: 6 bases; J trimming: 0 bases; junction bases outside the gene matches: 13. Germline loops: CDR1 DFQATT, CDR2 SNEGSKA (reference sequence). The CDR3 covers 18 residues. The CDR3 region has the DNA TGCAGTGCCACAACCGGGACAGGGGGGAGATATAGCAATCAGCCCCAGCATTTT. Amino acid sequence: CSATTGTGGRYSNQPQHF.

This clonotype occurred a few times. The chain is built from TRBV6-1 and TRBJ1-5; D is unclear. In germline, CDR1 is MNHNS, CDR2 SASEGT. The V gene lost 5 bases and the J gene lost 0 bases, with 8 bases spanning the gap. The CDR3 runs 14 residues. This chain's CDR3 is CASSPDHSNQPQHF. The CDR3 DNA reads TGTGCCAGCAGTCCTGATCATAGCAATCAGCCCCAGCATTTT.

This clonotype was seen at least ten times. This chain connects TRBV5-6 to TRBJ2-3; the match to TRBD2 covers 10 bases. The germline CDR1 and CDR2 sequences are SGHDT and YYEEEE. The CDR3 covers 16 residues. The V segment lost 2 bases and the J segment 2 bases; nucleotides outside the gene matches: 5. The CDR3 reads CASSLRLAGATDTQYF. DNA of the CDR3: TGTGCCAGCAGCTTAAGACTAGCGGGTGCCACAGATACGCAGTATTTT.

About this clonotype itself: A single base separates this from a much larger clone, so it may be a read error. The chain joins TRBV27 to TRBJ2-1; 8 positions match TRBD1. V was pared by 3 bases and J by 10 bases, with 11 bases of the junction left unmatched. Germline values: CDR1 MNHEY, CDR2 SMNVEV (reference sequence). The CDR3 contains 15 residues. CDR3 nucleotides: TGTGCCAGCAGTTTCTCCGGGACAGGATACTACGAGCAGTTCTTC. Translated: CASSFSGTGYYEQFF.

This clonotype was seen a few times. The V and J genes are TRBV2 and TRBJ1-2; the D gene is possibly TRBD1 (6 bases). Germline lookup yields CDR1 SNHLY and CDR2 FYNNEI. The CDR3 runs to 13 residues. V gave up 6 bases and J gave up 2 bases, with 10 bases separating them. Written as DNA, the CDR3 is TGTGCCAGCAGCCGGGACACCAACTATGGCTACACCTTC. As protein: CASSRDTNYGYTF.

This clonotype has at least ten counts. The chain combines TRBV7-3 with TRBJ2-3; 9 nucleotides line up with TRBD1. Trimming took 4 bases from V and 1 from J; bases not matched to a gene: 6. Germline V CDR1 and CDR2: SGHTA, FQGTGA. The CDR3 is made up of 16 amino acids. The CDR3 DNA reads as TGTGCCAGCAGCTCGAGCCGGACAGGGGGCACAGATACGCAGTATTTT. Residues: CASSSSRTGGTDTQYF. Full variable domain (rest looked up from reference TRBV7-3 and TRBJ2-3): GAGVSQTPSNKVTEKGKYVELRCDPISGHTALYWYRQSLGQGPEFLIYFQGTGAADDSGLPNDRFFAVRPEGSVSTLKIQRTERGDSAVYLCASSSSRTGGTDTQYFGPGTRLTVL.

This clonotype has a handful of counts. The genes are TRBV20-1 and TRBJ1-5; a weak D match, TRBD1 (5 bases). Trimming stripped 3 bases from V and 4 bases from J, with 10 bases between. The CDR3 has 13 amino acids. The germline CDR1 and CDR2 sequences are DFQATT and SNEGSKA (reference sequence). This CDR3 is CSASETANQPQHF. CDR3 in DNA: TGCAGTGCTAGTGAGACAGCTAATCAGCCCCAGCATTTT.

This clonotype was observed a handful of times. The rearrangement uses TRBV19 and TRBJ1-6; 9 positions agree with TRBD1. Germline values: CDR1 LNHDA, CDR2 SQIVND (reference sequence). The CDR3 covers 17 residues. The ends lost 5 bases at V and 5 bases at J; junction bases unmatched: 10. The CDR3: CASSPRVGTGNNSPLHF. The CDR3 DNA reads TGTGCCAGTAGTCCCCGGGTCGGGACAGGGAATAATTCACCCCTCCACTTT.

This clonotype was found many times. The chain carries TRBV20-1 and TRBJ2-3, with D possibly TRBD2 on 6 matching bases. V was clipped by 0 bases and J by 0 bases, with 19 bases between them. The CDR3 is made up of 18 amino acids. CDR1 is DFQATT, CDR2 SNEGSKA, per germline (reference sequence). The CDR3 sequence: CSARDLRTKHTSTDTQYF. The DNA of the CDR3 is TGCAGTGCTAGAGATCTTAGGACTAAACATACTAGCACAGATACGCAGTATTTT.

In regard to this clonotype: A read error likely explains this, since a far larger clone differs by one base. The rearrangement joins TRBV13 to TRBJ2-7; 7 nucleotides line up with TRBD1. The CDR3 totals 12 residues. The J segment lost 9 bases and the V segment lost 6 bases, leaving 8 bases of the junction unmatched. Germline-derived CDR1 and CDR2 are PRHDT and FYEKMQ (reference sequence). The CDR3 region has the DNA TGTGCCAGCAGTGAAGGGCACAGGGGGCAGTACTTC. Protein: CASSEGHRGQYF.

This clonotype was seen many times. The gene calls are TRBV20-1 and TRBJ2-3, with D perhaps matching TRBD1 or TRBD2 (5 bases each). The CDR3 has 14 amino acids. The ends were cut back, 6 bases at V and 1 base at J, with 14 bases in the middle. Germline values: CDR1 DFQATT, CDR2 SNEGSKA (reference sequence). The CDR3 here is CSAPGPLGTDTQYF. DNA of the CDR3: TGCAGTGCACCGGGGCCACTAGGCACAGATACGCAGTATTTT.

Of note for this clonotype: It differs at one base from a far larger clone, so likely a read error. The V and J genes are TRBV7-9 and TRBJ2-3; the match to TRBD2 covers 9 bases. Near its end, the DNA agrees better with TRBJ2-1, so the J call may be wrong. Looked up from germline, CDR1 is SEHNR and CDR2 is FQNEAQ (reference sequence). The CDR3 has 15 amino acids. CDR3 in DNA: TGTGCCAGCAGCTTACTTAGCGGGAGACCGTCCGAGCAGTTCTTC. Its protein is CASSLLSGRPSEQFF.

In DNA, the CDR3 is TGTGCCACCAGCAGAGCCCAGGGGTACAATGAGCAGTTCTTC. Translating gives CATSRAQGYNEQFF. The chain is built from TRBV15 and TRBJ2-1, with TRBD1 as a possible D gene (6 bases). Trimming shortened V by 1 base and J by 4 bases, and 8 bases separated the two germline ends. The CDR3 totals 14 residues. Germline assignment: CDR1 LNHNV and CDR2 YYDKDF (reference sequence).

The chain is built from TRBV18 and TRBJ2-3, with D unclear. V was trimmed by 3 bases and J by 5 bases, leaving 21 bases between them. The CDR3 is made up of 17 amino acids. Per germline, CDR1 KGHSH and CDR2 LQKENI. CDR3 nucleotides: TGTGCCAGCTCACCTACTTTAACCTCCTTCTTTAAAGATACGCAGTATTTT. It codes for CASSPTLTSFFKDTQYF. The full variable domain, completed using reference TRBV18 and TRBJ2-3, is NAGVMQNPRHLVRRRGQEARLRCSPMKGHSHVYWYRQLPEEGLKFMVYLQKENIIDESGMPKERFSAEFPKEGPSILRIQQVVRGDSAAYFCASSPTLTSFFKDTQYFGPGTRLTVL.

The table lists this clonotype with a few counts. The chain uses TRBV4-2 and TRBJ2-3, with TRBD2 identical over 8 bases. The CDR3 is made up of 14 amino acids. Germline CDR1 reads LGHNA; CDR2 reads YNFKEQ. Trimming at V came to 7 bases and at J to 5 bases, leaving 8 bases not matched to a gene. In DNA form, the CDR3 reads TGTGCCAGCATCGGCGGGCTAGCGGGAGATACGCAGTATTTT. This codes for CASIGGLAGDTQYF.

This clonotype showed up just a few times. V is TRBV19 and J is TRBJ1-5; the match to TRBD1 covers 8 bases. Per the germline V gene, CDR1 is LNHDA and CDR2 is SQIVND (reference sequence). V shed 6 bases and J 5 bases; nucleotides not matched to a gene: 0. CDR3 length: 12 residues. For the CDR3, the DNA is TGTGCCAGTAGGACAGGGGATCAGCCCCAGCATTTT. This gives the protein CASRTGDQPQHF.

This clonotype was detected ten times or more. The gene calls are TRBV28 and TRBJ2-3; 9 nucleotides line up with TRBD2. CDR1 is MDHEN and CDR2 is SYDVKM in the germline V gene. The CDR3 contains 13 residues. The J segment lost 3 bases and the V segment lost 8 bases, leaving 3 bases of the junction unmatched. Here the CDR3 reads CASLAGVTDTQYF. The CDR3 DNA reads as TGTGCCAGCTTAGCGGGAGTGACAGATACGCAGTATTTT. The whole variable domain, remainder taken from reference TRBV28 and TRBJ2-3, is DVKVTQSSRYLVKRTGEKVFLECVQDMDHENMFWYRQDPGLGLRLIYFSYDVKMKEKGDIPEGYSVSREKKERFSLILESASTNQTSMYLCASLAGVTDTQYFGPGTRLTVL.

In the case of this clonotype: This clone may be a read error of a much larger clone one base away. V gene TRBV12-3 or TRBV12-4 combines with J gene TRBJ2-5; possibly TRBD1 or TRBD2 for D (5 bases each). With the DNA end fitting TRBJ2-1 better, the J assignment may be wrong. The CDR3 covers 19 residues. The CDR3 DNA is TGTGCCAGCAGCCACCAGTCGGGGATTGGTGGAAAGGGGCTGAGTGAGCAGTTCTTC. This gives the protein CASSHQSGIGGKGLSEQFF.

Worth noting for this clonotype: A much larger clone is a single base away; this may be a read error. The rearrangement joins TRBV11-2 to TRBJ2-7; tentative D call: TRBD2 (6 bases). Germline assignment: CDR1 SGHAT and CDR2 FQNNGV. This CDR3 is 13 amino acids long. This CDR3 is CVSSLVSRGEQYF. DNA for the CDR3: TGTGTCAGCAGCTTAGTATCCCGGGGGGAGCAGTACTTC. The whole variable domain, remainder taken from reference TRBV11-2 and TRBJ2-7, is EAGVAQSPRYKIIEKRQSVAFWCNPISGHATLYWYQQILGQGPKLLIQFQNNGVVDDSQLPKDRFSAERLKGVDSTLKIQPAKLEDSAVYLCVSSLVSRGEQYFGPGTRLTVT.

This clonotype was detected ten times or more. The chain uses TRBV6-5 and TRBJ2-3; 9 bases align to TRBD2. The CDR3 is 15 amino acids. Trimming took 0 bases from V and 6 from J; bases not matched to a gene: 4. CDR1 is MNHEY and CDR2 is SVGAGI in the germline V gene. CDR3 bases: TGTGCCAGCAGTTACTCGGCTAGCGGGATCGATACGCAGTATTTT. Translated: CASSYSASGIDTQYF.

As to this clonotype: A clone one base away is much larger, so this may be a read error. The chain is built from TRBV30 and TRBJ2-7; TRBD2 might be the D (5 bases). Trimming took 5 bases from V and 5 from J, leaving 19 bases between them. Germline V gives CDR1 GTSNPN, CDR2 SVGIG (reference sequence). There are 14 residues in the CDR3. CDR3 loop: CAWGPGHSSDEQYF. CDR3 in DNA: TGTGCCTGGGGTCCCGGGCACAGTAGCGACGAGCAGTACTTC.

This clonotype was seen ten or more times. The V and J genes are TRBV28 and TRBJ2-7; D may correspond to TRBD1 or TRBD2 (5 bases each). The CDR3 covers 15 residues. Germline CDR1 and CDR2: MDHEN and SYDVKM. V was shortened by 6 bases and J by 1 base, with 16 bases between the two germline ends. The CDR3 DNA is TGTGCCAGCAGCCGACCCCGGGGCCGGTCCTACGAGCAGTACTTC. Amino acids: CASSRPRGRSYEQYF.